The clone carrying this T cell receptor (beta chain) was seen more than once but under ten times. Its antigen is not known. Germline CDR1 SGHAT, CDR2 FQNNGV. This CDR3 comprises 15 residues. The ends were cut back, 4 bases at V and 0 bases at J, with 10 bases in the middle. The record originates from a study of response to subunit inactivated influenza vaccine. TCRdb passed the RT-PCR reads through MiXCR, listing each CDR3 protein once. The sample consists of roughly 150,000 distinct CDR3 sequences, 11% of them appearing once. Study-wide results and caveats: It was the authors' suggestion that each seasonal influenza vaccination recruits few new T cells.

The V call is TRBV11-2, the J call TRBJ2-1, with a tentative D call TRBD1 (6 bases). Sequenced here: non-naive T cells sorted from PBMCs, sampled more than 35 days after vaccination. The TCR originated in a man aged 50-60 years who received an inactivated influenza vaccine. The CDR3 is CASSWGPDSYNEQFF. In DNA, the CDR3 is TGTGCCAGCAGCTGGGGGCCAGACTCCTACAATGAGCAGTTCTTC. Filled out from reference TRBV11-2 and TRBJ2-1, the complete variable domain reads EAGVAQSPRYKIIEKRQSVAFWCNPISGHATLYWYQQILGQGPKLLIQFQNNGVVDDSQLPKDRFSAERLKGVDSTLKIQPAKLEDSAVYLCASSWGPDSYNEQFFGPGTRLTVL.